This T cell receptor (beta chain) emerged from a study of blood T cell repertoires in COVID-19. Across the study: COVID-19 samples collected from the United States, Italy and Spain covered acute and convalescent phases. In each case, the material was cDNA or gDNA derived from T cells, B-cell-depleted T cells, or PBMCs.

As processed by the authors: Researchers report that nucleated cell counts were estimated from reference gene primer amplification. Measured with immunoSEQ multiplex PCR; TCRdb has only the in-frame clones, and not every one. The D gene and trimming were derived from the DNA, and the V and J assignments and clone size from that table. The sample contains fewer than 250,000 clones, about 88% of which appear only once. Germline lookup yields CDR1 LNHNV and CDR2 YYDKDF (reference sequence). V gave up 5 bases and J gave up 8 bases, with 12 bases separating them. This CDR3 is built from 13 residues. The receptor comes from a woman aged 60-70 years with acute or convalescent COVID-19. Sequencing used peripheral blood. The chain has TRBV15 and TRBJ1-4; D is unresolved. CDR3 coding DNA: TGTGCCACCAGCCCTCGGACTCGGGAAAAACTGTTTTTT. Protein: CATSPRTREKLFF. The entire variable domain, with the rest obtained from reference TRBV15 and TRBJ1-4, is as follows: DAMVIQNPRYQVTQFGKPVTLSCSQTLNHNVMYWYQQKSSQAPKLLFHYYDKDFNNEADTPDNFQSRRPNTSFCFLDIRSPGLGDTAMYLCATSPRTREKLFFGSGTQLSVL.